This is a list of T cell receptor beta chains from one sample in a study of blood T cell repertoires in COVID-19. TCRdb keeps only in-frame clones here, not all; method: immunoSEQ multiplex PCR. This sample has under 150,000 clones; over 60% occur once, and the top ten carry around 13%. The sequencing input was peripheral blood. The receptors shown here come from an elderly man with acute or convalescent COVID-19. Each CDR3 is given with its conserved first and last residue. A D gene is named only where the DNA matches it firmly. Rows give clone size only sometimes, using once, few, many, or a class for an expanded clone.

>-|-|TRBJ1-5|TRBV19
TGTGCCAGTAGTACCGCGAGGGAAAGGGGCAATCAGCCCCAGCATTTT
CASSTARERGNQPQHF
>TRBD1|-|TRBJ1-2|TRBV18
TGTGCCAGCTCACAAAGACAGGGTAACTATGGCTACACCTTC
CASSQRQGNYGYTF
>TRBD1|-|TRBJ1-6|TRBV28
TGTGCCAGCAGTTCTAGGACAGGGGGCGCGGATTCACCCCTCCACTTT
CASSSRTGGADSPLHF
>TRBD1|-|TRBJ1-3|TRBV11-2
TGTGCCAGCAGCTCCCGGGACAGGGTCACCAACACCATATATTTT
CASSSRDRVTNTIYF
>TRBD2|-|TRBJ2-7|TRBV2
TGTGCCAGCAGGGGTAGCGGGGGGCTTTCCTACGAGCAGTACTTC
CASRGSGGLSYEQYF
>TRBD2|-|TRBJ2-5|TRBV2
TGTGCCAGCTCCAAGGCCCTAGCGGGGGCCATATTCCAAGAGACCCAGTACTTC
CASSKALAGAIFQETQYF
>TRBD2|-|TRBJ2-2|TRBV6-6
TGTGCCAGCAGTTCGGGAGGGAAAACCGGGGAGCTGTTTTTT
CASSSGGKTGELFF
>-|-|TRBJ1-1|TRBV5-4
TGTGCCAGCAGGAGCAGGGGATTGAACACTGAAGCTTTCTTT
CASRSRGLNTEAFF
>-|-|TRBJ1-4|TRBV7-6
TGTGCCAGCAGCGCCCTGTCGGGGGGAAGCAATGAAAAACTGTTTTTT
CASSALSGGSNEKLFF
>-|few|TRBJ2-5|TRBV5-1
TGCGCCAGCAGCTTGACAGGCTACCAAGAGACCCAGTACTTC
CASSLTGYQETQYF
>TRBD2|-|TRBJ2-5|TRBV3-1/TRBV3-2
TGTGCCAGCAGCCAAGGAGCGGGGGGGCTGGAGACCCAGTACTTC
CASSQGAGGLETQYF
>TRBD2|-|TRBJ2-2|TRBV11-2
TGTGCCAGCAGCTTGTCCCGGGGGGAAAACACCGGGGAGCTGTTTTTT
CASSLSRGENTGELFF
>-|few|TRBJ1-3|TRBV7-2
TGTGCCAGCAGCCCCGACTTCAACTCTGGAAACACCATATATTTT
CASSPDFNSGNTIYF